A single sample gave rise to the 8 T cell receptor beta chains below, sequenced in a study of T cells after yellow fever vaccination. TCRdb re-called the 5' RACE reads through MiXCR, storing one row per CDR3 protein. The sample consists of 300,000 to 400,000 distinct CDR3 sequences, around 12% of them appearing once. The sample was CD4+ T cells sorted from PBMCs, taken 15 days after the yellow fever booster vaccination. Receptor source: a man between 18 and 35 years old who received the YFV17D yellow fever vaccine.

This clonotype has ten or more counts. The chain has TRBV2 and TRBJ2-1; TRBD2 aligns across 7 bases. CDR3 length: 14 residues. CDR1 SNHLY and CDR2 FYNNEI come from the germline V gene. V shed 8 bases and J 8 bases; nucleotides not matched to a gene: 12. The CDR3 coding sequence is TGTGCCAGCCCGCGGGGGACTACCGGGTATGAGCAGTTCTTC. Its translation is CASPRGTTGYEQFF. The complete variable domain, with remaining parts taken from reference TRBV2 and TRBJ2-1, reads EPEVTQTPSHQVTQMGQEVILRCVPISNHLYFYWYRQILGQKVEFLVSFYNNEISEKSEIFDDQFSVERPDGSNFTLKIRSTKLEDSAMYFCASPRGTTGYEQFFGPGTRLTVL.

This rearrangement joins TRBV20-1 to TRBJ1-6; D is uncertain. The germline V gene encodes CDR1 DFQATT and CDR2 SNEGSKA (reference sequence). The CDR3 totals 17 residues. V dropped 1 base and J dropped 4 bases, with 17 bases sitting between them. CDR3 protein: CSARAPPQALYNSPLHF. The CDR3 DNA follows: TGCAGTGCTAGAGCCCCCCCGCAAGCACTTTATAATTCACCCCTCCACTTT.

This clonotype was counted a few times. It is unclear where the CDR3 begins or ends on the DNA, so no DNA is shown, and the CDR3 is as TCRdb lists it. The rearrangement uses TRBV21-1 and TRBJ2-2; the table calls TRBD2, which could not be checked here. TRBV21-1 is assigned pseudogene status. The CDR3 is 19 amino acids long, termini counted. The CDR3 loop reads CASSPPVGTGTSYGGELFF.

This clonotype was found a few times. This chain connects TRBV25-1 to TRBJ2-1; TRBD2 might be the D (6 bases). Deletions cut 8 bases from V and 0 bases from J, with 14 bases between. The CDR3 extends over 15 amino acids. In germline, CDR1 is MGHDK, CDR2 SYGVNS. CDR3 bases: TGTGCCAGCGCGTCGGGGACTCGCTCCTACAATGAGCAGTTCTTC. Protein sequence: CASASGTRSYNEQFF.

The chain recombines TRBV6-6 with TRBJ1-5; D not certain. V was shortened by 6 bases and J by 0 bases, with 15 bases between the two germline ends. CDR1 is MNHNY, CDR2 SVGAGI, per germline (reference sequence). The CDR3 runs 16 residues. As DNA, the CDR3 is TGTGCCAGCAGACACAAGCGGGGTTATAGCAATCAGCCCCAGCATTTT. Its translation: CASRHKRGYSNQPQHF.

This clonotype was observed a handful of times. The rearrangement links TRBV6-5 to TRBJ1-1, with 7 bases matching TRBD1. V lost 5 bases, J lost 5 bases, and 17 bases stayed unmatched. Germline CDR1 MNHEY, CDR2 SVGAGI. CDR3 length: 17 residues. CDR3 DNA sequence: TGTGCCAGCAGTCTCGGGACAGCTCGAGGGCGGCGGACTGAAGCTTTCTTT. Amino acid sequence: CASSLGTARGRRTEAFF.

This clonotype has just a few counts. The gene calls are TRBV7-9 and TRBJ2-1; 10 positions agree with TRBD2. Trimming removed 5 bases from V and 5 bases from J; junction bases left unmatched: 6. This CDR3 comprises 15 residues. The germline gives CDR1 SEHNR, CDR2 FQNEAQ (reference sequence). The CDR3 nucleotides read TGTGCCAGCAGCATACAGCGGGGGGGACACAATGAGCAGTTCTTC. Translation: CASSIQRGGHNEQFF. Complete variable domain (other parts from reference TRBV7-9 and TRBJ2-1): DTGVSQNPRHKITKRGQNVTFRCDPISEHNRLYWYRQTLGQGPEFLTYFQNEAQLEKSRLLSDRFSAERPKGSFSTLEIQRTEQGDSAMYLCASSIQRGGHNEQFFGPGTRLTVL.

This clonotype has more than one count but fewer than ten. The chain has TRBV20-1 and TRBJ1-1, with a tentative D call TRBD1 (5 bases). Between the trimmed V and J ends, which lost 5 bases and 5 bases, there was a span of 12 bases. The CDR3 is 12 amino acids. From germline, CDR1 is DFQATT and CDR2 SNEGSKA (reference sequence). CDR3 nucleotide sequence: TGCAGTGCTGCGCAGGGTGATACTGAAGCTTTCTTT. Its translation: CSAAQGDTEAFF.